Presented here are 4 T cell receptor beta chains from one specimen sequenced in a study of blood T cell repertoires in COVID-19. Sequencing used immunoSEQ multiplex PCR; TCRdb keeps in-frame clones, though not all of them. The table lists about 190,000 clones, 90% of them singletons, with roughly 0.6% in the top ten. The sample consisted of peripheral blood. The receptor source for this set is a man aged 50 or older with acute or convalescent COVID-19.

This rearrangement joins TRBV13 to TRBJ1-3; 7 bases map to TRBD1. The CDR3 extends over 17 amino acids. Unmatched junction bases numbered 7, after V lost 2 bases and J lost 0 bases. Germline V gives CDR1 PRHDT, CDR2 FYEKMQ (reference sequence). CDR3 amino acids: CASSLTRGQRSGNTIYF. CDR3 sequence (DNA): TGTGCCAGCAGCTTAACGCGGGGACAGCGCTCTGGAAACACCATATATTTT.

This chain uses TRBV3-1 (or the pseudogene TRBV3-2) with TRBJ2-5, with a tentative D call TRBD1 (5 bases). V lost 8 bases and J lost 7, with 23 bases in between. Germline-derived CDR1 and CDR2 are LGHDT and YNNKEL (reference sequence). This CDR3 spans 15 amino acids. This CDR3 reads CASALPGPGIGTQYF. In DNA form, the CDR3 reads TGTGCCAGCGCCCTCCCAGGGCCGGGTATCGGGACCCAGTACTTC.

The CDR3 loop is CASSQEVGVRGYTF. As DNA, the CDR3 is TGCGCCAGCAGCCAAGAGGTCGGGGTTCGTGGCTACACCTTC. The V call is TRBV4-3, the J call TRBJ1-2; D not resolved. Per germline, CDR1 LGHNA and CDR2 YSLEER. The CDR3 has 14 residues. With 0 bases removed from V and 7 bases from J, the gap between germline ends came to 12 bases.

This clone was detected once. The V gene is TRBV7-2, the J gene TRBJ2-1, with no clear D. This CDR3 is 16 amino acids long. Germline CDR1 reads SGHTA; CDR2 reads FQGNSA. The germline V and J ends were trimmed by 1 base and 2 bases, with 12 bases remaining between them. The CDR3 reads CASSLVAARPYNEQFF. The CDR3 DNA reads TGTGCCAGCAGCTTAGTGGCGGCCCGTCCCTACAATGAGCAGTTCTTC. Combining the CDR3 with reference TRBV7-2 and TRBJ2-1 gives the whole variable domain GAGVSQSPSNKVTEKGKDVELRCDPISGHTALYWYRQSLGQGLEFLIYFQGNSAPDKSGLPSDRFSAERTGGSVSTLTIQRTQQEDSAVYLCASSLVAARPYNEQFFGPGTRLTVL.